This T cell receptor beta chain was documented in a study of blood T cell repertoires in COVID-19. About the research overall: T cells, B-cell-depleted T cells, or PBMCs supplied cDNA or gDNA.

With V trimmed by 5 bases and J by 1 base, 10 bases remained unmatched. CDR3 length equals 16 residues. Per germline, CDR1 MNHEY and CDR2 SMNVEV (reference sequence). As handled by the study authors: Reference gene primer amplification gave estimated nucleated cell counts. Assay used: immunoSEQ multiplex PCR; TCRdb lists only in-frame clones, some missing. V and J calls and clone size are those listed in that table; D and trimming were worked out from the DNA. In the table there are 200,000 to 250,000 clones, 70% to 90% of which are singletons. The sequence derives from a man aged 30-40 years who had recovered from COVID-19. Sequencing was carried out using peripheral blood. The J gene is TRBJ1-1, the V gene TRBV27; 7 bases agree with TRBD1. The CDR3 region is CASSKGAPYSNTEAFF. CDR3 coding DNA: TGTGCCAGCAGTAAGGGGGCCCCCTACTCGAACACTGAAGCTTTCTTT.